This T cell receptor beta chain was obtained from a study of blood T cell repertoires in COVID-19. Germline V lookup: CDR1 MNHEY, CDR2 SMNVEV (reference sequence). The V gene end was trimmed by 2 bases and the J gene end by 5 bases; junction bases not matched to a gene: 3. This CDR3 region has 14 residues. Assay used: immunoSEQ multiplex PCR; TCRdb lists only in-frame clones, some missing. Of fewer than 150,000 clones in the sample, more than 80% were seen once. This chain joins TRBV27 and TRBJ2-3; 8 positions agree with TRBD1. The source material was peripheral blood. This TCR was recovered from a woman of 80 years or more in a cohort sampled during active or convalescent COVID-19. In nucleotides, the CDR3 is TGTGCCAGCAGTTTAGTCAGGGGGCTAGATACGCAGTATTTT. Amino acid sequence: CASSLVRGLDTQYF.